Listed below are T cell receptor beta chains from one sample, sequenced in a study of blood T cell repertoires in COVID-19. Libraries were prepared by immunoSEQ multiplex PCR; TCRdb keeps only in-frame clonotypes and omits some of them. The profile covers roughly 250,000 clones, with over 70% appearing a single time and 8% to 9.5% taken by the ten largest. Sequenced: peripheral blood. The receptors come from a human donor in a cohort sampled during active COVID-19. Both conserved end residues are part of each CDR3. A D gene is named only where the DNA matches it firmly. Only some rows state a clone size, as once, few, many or a class for expanded clones.

TRBV1	once	TRBJ1-2	NA	TGCACCAGCAGCCAAGATATTGCACAGGGCCACTATGGCTACACCTTC	CTSSQDIAQGHYGYTF
TRBV7-6	NA	TRBJ2-1	NA	TGTGCCAGCAGCTTAGCGCGGGGACGGGAGATCTTC	CASSLARGREIF
TRBV7-9	NA	TRBJ2-1	TRBD1	TGTGCCAGCAGCCGCTCCGGGACAGGGGTGTACAATGAGCAGTTCTTC	CASSRSGTGVYNEQFF
TRBV5-4	NA	TRBJ1-1	NA	TGTGCCAGCAGCTTGGATCGGGCGCGGGGGACTGAAGCTTTCTTT	CASSLDRARGTEAFF
TRBV19	once	TRBJ2-1	TRBD2	TGTGCCAGTAGTTCTAGCGGGAGCTCCTACAATGAGCAGTTCTTC	CASSSSGSSYNEQFF
TRBV7-9	NA	TRBJ1-1	TRBD1	TGTGCCAGCAGCACGGGACAGCCGGGTACTGAAGCTTTCTTT	CASSTGQPGTEAFF
TRBV7-9	NA	TRBJ1-2	NA	TGTGCCAGCAGTTCCGGGACACACTATGGCTACACCTTC	CASSSGTHYGYTF
TRBV28	NA	TRBJ2-7	TRBD1	TGTGCCAGCAGTTCGACAGGGATTCCCCCCTACGAGCAGTACTTC	CASSSTGIPPYEQYF
TRBV5-4	NA	TRBJ1-4	NA	TGTGCCAGCAGCCCTCGGGGGGGAGCAACTAATGAAAAACTGTTTTTT	CASSPRGGATNEKLFF
TRBV3-1/TRBV3-2	NA	TRBJ2-1	TRBD2	TGTGCCAGCAGCTCGTCCTTAGCGGGGAGCTCCTACAATGAGCAGTTCTTC	CASSSSLAGSSYNEQFF
TRBV28	NA	TRBJ2-7	TRBD1	TGTGCCAGCACCGAAAGGACAGGGTTAACCTACGAGCAGTACTTC	CASTERTGLTYEQYF
TRBV2	NA	TRBJ2-5	TRBD2	TGTGCCAGCAGTAAACTAGCGGGAGTGTTGGAGACCCAGTACTTC	CASSKLAGVLETQYF
TRBV28	NA	TRBJ1-5	NA	TGTGCCAGCAGCCCCCAGTACGGGGGTAGTCAGCCCCAGCATTTT	CASSPQYGGSQPQHF